Listed below are T cell receptor beta chains from one sample, sequenced in a study of OX40 agonist ivuxolimab in advanced cancers. Some clones are missing from TCRdb's copy, which holds only in-frame ones; the method was immunoSEQ multiplex PCR. The table lists 69,000 or so clones, approximately 89% of them singletons. Sequencing was performed on CD4+ or CD8+ T cells sorted from blood, taken in a trial of the OX40 agonist ivuxolimab. These receptors originate from an adult with an advanced solid tumor such as melanoma, head and neck, liver or kidney cancer. Both conserved end residues are part of each CDR3. Each record gives: clone size, J gene, D gene, V gene, CDR3 DNA, CDR3 protein. The D gene is left open where the match is weak. Only some rows state a clone size, as once, few, many or a class for expanded clones.

NA | TRBJ1-5 | NA | TRBV10-3 | TGTGCCATCGGGAGTGGTGAGGGGCGGCCCCAGCATTTT | CAIGSGEGRPQHF
NA | TRBJ1-6 | NA | TRBV6-1 | TGTGCCAGCAGTGTGGGGAGCGGTAATTCACCCCTCCACTTT | CASSVGSGNSPLHF
NA | TRBJ1-5 | NA | TRBV2 | TGTGCCAGCAGTGAAGCTTGGGGAGATCAGCCCCAGCATTTT | CASSEAWGDQPQHF
NA | TRBJ1-1 | NA | TRBV7-2 | TGTGCCAGCAGCTTAGATAGGGCGGGCACTGAAGCTTTCTTT | CASSLDRAGTEAFF
NA | TRBJ1-3 | NA | TRBV5-5 | TGTGCCAGCAGCTGGACCAGGGAATCTGGAAACACCATATATTTT | CASSWTRESGNTIYF
NA | TRBJ1-2 | TRBD1 | TRBV28 | TGTGCCAGCAGGCCGGGACAGACCTATGGCTACACCTTC | CASRPGQTYGYTF
NA | TRBJ2-1 | NA | TRBV12-5 | TGTGCTAGTGGTTTAGATTTAGTGGCGGGGCCCGAGCAGTTCTTC | CASGLDLVAGPEQFF
NA | TRBJ2-1 | NA | TRBV6-1 | TGTGCCAGCAGTGAATTTGCGGAGCAGTTCTTC | CASSEFAEQFF
NA | TRBJ2-1 | NA | TRBV6-5 | TGTGCCAGCAGTTACCGGCCTGGGGACCAACCCTCCTTTCGGTTCTTC | CASSYRPGDQPSFRFF
once | TRBJ2-3 | NA | TRBV20-1 | TGCAGTGCTAGAGAGGCAGATACGCAGTATTTT | CSAREADTQYF
NA | TRBJ2-3 | NA | TRBV18 | TGTGCCAGCTCATCCTTTGCGGATACGCAGTATTTT | CASSSFADTQYF
NA | TRBJ2-7 | TRBD1 | TRBV29-1 | TGCAGCGCCGACAGGGGTGGCTACGAGCAGTACTTC | CSADRGGYEQYF
few | TRBJ1-1 | TRBD1 | TRBV5-1 | TGCGCCAGCAGCCCGCACAGGGGGATGAACACTGAAGCTTTCTTT | CASSPHRGMNTEAFF
NA | TRBJ1-5 | NA | TRBV18 | TGTGCCAGCCGGATAAAGGACAATCAGCCCCAGCATTTT | CASRIKDNQPQHF
once | TRBJ2-2 | NA | TRBV18 | TGTGCCAGCTCGCCCGACAGACTAAACACCGGGGAGCTGTTTTTT | CASSPDRLNTGELFF
NA | TRBJ2-4 | NA | TRBV5-1 | TGCGCCAGCAGCTTGGTGCGGGTAGGTAAAAACATTCAGTACTTC | CASSLVRVGKNIQYF
NA | TRBJ1-2 | NA | TRBV7-3 | TGTGCCAGCAGCTTAACGGGGGCGGGTGGCTACACCTTC | CASSLTGAGGYTF
NA | TRBJ1-4 | NA | TRBV4-1 | TGCGCCAGCAGCCAAACACAGGCTTTTAGTGAAAAACTGTTTTTT | CASSQTQAFSEKLFF
once | TRBJ1-2 | NA | TRBV2 | TGTGCCAGCAGCGGGTGGGTCCTCTATGGCTACACCTTC | CASSGWVLYGYTF
NA | TRBJ1-1 | NA | TRBV30 | TGTGCCTGGAGCACGGTGACCTCCATGAACACTGAAGCTTTCTTT | CAWSTVTSMNTEAFF
NA | TRBJ1-1 | NA | TRBV6-5 | TGTGCCAGTTCCGGGCGAGGGAACACTGAAGCTTTCTTT | CASSGRGNTEAFF
NA | TRBJ2-3 | TRBD1 | TRBV5-1 | TGCGCCAGCAGCTTGGAGGGACAGGATTATACGCAGTATTTT | CASSLEGQDYTQYF
NA | TRBJ1-2 | NA | TRBV5-1 | TGCGCCAGCAGCTTGAGTCAGGGGAACTATGGCTACACCTTC | CASSLSQGNYGYTF
NA | TRBJ2-5 | NA | TRBV19 | TGTGCCAGTAGTATCAGGGGTGGAGAGACCCAGTACTTC | CASSIRGGETQYF
NA | TRBJ1-6 | NA | TRBV30 | TGTGCCTGGAGTGGTGGAGGGGGTAGTTCACCCCTCCACTTT | CAWSGGGGSSPLHF
NA | TRBJ1-4 | NA | TRBV27 | TGTGCCAGCAGTACCCTGAGCGGGCCGGTAAAACTGTTTTTT | CASSTLSGPVKLFF
NA | TRBJ1-4 | TRBD1 | TRBV5-1 | TGCGCCAGCAGCCCCGGACAGGGGGCCTCAACTAATGAAAAACTGTTTTTT | CASSPGQGASTNEKLFF
NA | TRBJ1-2 | NA | TRBV5-6 | TGTGCCAGCAGCCACCGGGCCACAGGGATCTATGGCTACACCTTC | CASSHRATGIYGYTF
NA | TRBJ1-4 | NA | TRBV21-1 | TGTGCCAGCAGCAAAGCTGGGCAGGGGATGGAAAAACTGTTTTTT | CASSKAGQGMEKLFF
NA | TRBJ1-1 | NA | TRBV5-1 | TGCGCCAGCAGCTTGGGGTTGGGAGAAAACACTGAAGCTTTCTTT | CASSLGLGENTEAFF
NA | TRBJ1-1 | TRBD1 | TRBV28 | TGTGCCAGCAGTGCCCGGACAGGGGGCGGAGGTGAAGCTTTCTTT | CASSARTGGGGEAFF
NA | TRBJ1-2 | TRBD1 | TRBV28 | TGTGCCAGCAGGAGACAGGGTTCGACTAACTATGGCTACACCTTC | CASRRQGSTNYGYTF
NA | TRBJ1-5 | NA | TRBV18 | TGTGCCAGCTCACCGGAGGGCGCCAATCAGCCCCAGCATTTT | CASSPEGANQPQHF
NA | TRBJ1-3 | NA | TRBV19 | TGTGCCAGTAGTACGACAGAGTTCTCTGGAAACACCATATATTTT | CASSTTEFSGNTIYF
NA | TRBJ1-3 | NA | TRBV4-1 | TGCGCCAGCAGCCAAGGCGGGACGTATGGAAACACCATATATTTT | CASSQGGTYGNTIYF